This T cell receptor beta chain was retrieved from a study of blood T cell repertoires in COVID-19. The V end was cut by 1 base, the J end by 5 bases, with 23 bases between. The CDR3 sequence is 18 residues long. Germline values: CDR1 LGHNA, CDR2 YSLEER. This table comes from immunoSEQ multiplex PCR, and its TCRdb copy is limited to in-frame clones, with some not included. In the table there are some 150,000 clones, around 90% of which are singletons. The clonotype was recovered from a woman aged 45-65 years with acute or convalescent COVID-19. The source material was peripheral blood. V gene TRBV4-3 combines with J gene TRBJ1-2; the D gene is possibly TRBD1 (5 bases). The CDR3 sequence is CASSQAWGGIFDLYGYTF. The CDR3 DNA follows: TGCGCCAGCAGCCAAGCTTGGGGGGGTATCTTTGACTTATATGGCTACACCTTC.